Below, 2 T cell receptor beta chains from the same sample are listed, as sequenced in a study of CXCR3-negative and CXCR3-positive naive CD8 T cells (dated by TCRdb to about 2019). The instrument was a NextSeq 550. The Human TCR Profiling Kit (MiLaboratory) was used to make UMI-labeled 5' RACE TRB cDNA libraries. Each CDR3 protein sequence appears as one entry after TCRdb reprocessed the reads, and no DNA is included. The table for this sample lists roughly 120,000 distinct CDR3 sequences. The ten largest clones capture 0.5% to 0.7% of the sample. Study-level results and caveats: Compared with CXCR3-negative naive cells, CXCR3-positive naive cells had TRB CDR3s with higher hydrophobicity (lower Kidera factor 4), lower energy, and higher strength and volume indices.

These receptors' targets are unknown. Material: naive CXCR3+ CD8+ T cells from blood. What this sample's cell subset or site label stands for: CD45RO-CCR7+CD27+CD95- naive CD8+ T cells expressing CXCR3 (TNR3+). The receptors were sampled from a human donor in good health. Some clones in this sample may be carry-over from other donors' samples.

The rearrangement uses TRBV9 and TRBJ2-2. This CDR3 comprises 11 residues. Germline V gene sequence: CDR1 SGDLS, CDR2 YYNGEE. CDR3 sequence: CASSVAGELFF.

V is TRBV12-3 or TRBV12-4 and J is TRBJ2-7; as DNA is missing, the TRBD1 call by TCRdb cannot be tested. This CDR3 has 12 residues. The chain's CDR3 is CASSSRGGEQYF.